A single sample is the source of the 12 T cell receptor beta chains below, sequenced in a study of graft-versus-host responses after intestinal transplantation. Method: immunoSEQ multiplex PCR; TCRdb's copy keeps in-frame clones and lacks some. This repertoire shows more than 95,000 clones, approximately 90% found once; its top ten account for 0.15% to 0.2%. The antigens of these receptors remain unknown. The specimen comprised unstimulated CD4+ T cells sorted from spleen or lymph node cells, sampled before intestinal transplant. The receptors shown here come from a human donor who received an intestinal transplant.

A remark on this clone: One end of the junction varies from germline; a read error may be responsible. The chain employs TRBV29-1 and TRBJ2-3, with D perhaps matching TRBD1 (6 bases). The germline CDR1 and CDR2 sequences are SQVTM and ANQGSEA. This CDR3 has 15 amino acids. In DNA form, the CDR3 reads TGCGGCGTTCATGACACAGGGTCTGGCCGGGATACGCAGTATTTT. Residues: CGVHDTGSGRDTQYF.

The CDR3 nucleotides read TGTGCCAGCAGCTCAGGGAACAGGGAAGAAGCTTTCTTT. Its translation is CASSSGNREEAFF. The chain is built from TRBV7-2 and TRBJ1-1; possible D gene TRBD1, 6 bases. Deletions cut 4 bases from V and 8 bases from J, with 14 bases between. The CDR3 consists of 13 residues. Germline lookup yields CDR1 SGHTA and CDR2 FQGNSA.

The chain links TRBV5-4 to TRBJ2-1; D ambiguous. This CDR3 has 13 amino acids. V lost 1 base to trimming and J lost 5 bases, with 7 bases between them. From germline, CDR1 is SGHNT and CDR2 YYREEE (reference sequence). CDR3 protein: CASSLPRDNEQFF. Here the CDR3 DNA reads TGTGCCAGCAGCTTGCCACGGGACAATGAGCAGTTCTTC.

The rearrangement joins TRBV6-6 to TRBJ2-5; D is unclear. This CDR3 has 14 amino acids. Between the trimmed V and J ends, which lost 0 bases and 5 bases, there was a span of 10 bases. Germline CDR1 MNHNY, CDR2 SVGAGI (reference sequence). Written as DNA, the CDR3 is TGTGCCAGCAGTTACTCGGAGAGGCGGGAGACCCAGTACTTC. This gives the protein CASSYSERRETQYF.

The V call is TRBV6-5, the J call TRBJ2-7; D might be TRBD2 (5 bases). Germline V gene data show CDR1 as MNHEY and CDR2 as SVGAGI. Trimming removed 8 bases from V and 3 bases from J, with 5 bases in between. This CDR3 comprises 10 residues. In DNA form, the CDR3 reads TGTGCCAGCGGAGGCTACGAGCAGTACTTC. This translates into CASGGYEQYF.

The chain recombines TRBV4-2 with TRBJ2-7; a possible D gene is TRBD1 (7 bases). V lost 3 bases to trimming and J lost 3 bases, with 15 bases between them. This CDR3 spans 15 amino acids. Germline assignment: CDR1 LGHNA and CDR2 YNFKEQ. Here the CDR3 reads CASSQAGRGDYEQYF. CDR3 DNA: TGTGCCAGCAGCCAGGCCGGCAGGGGGGACTACGAGCAGTACTTC.

V and J are TRBV4-2 and TRBJ2-2; possibly TRBD1 for D (7 bases). Germline V gene data show CDR1 as LGHNA and CDR2 as YNFKEQ. There are 15 residues in the CDR3. The ends were cut back, 3 bases at V and 6 bases at J, with 14 bases in the middle. The CDR3 bases are TGTGCCAGCAGCCACGGAGGGGGCGCGTCCGGGGAGCTGTTTTTT. As protein: CASSHGGGASGELFF.

The gene calls are TRBV10-2 and TRBJ2-5; tentative D call: TRBD2 (6 bases). The CDR3 has 13 residues. CDR1 is WSHSY and CDR2 is SAAADI in the germline V gene. Trimming removed 6 bases from V and 2 bases from J, with 10 bases in between. The CDR3 region has the DNA TGCGCCAGCAGACAGACTAGTCAAGAGACCCAGTACTTC. Its protein product is CASRQTSQETQYF.

This chain connects TRBV28 to TRBJ2-1, with D possibly TRBD2 on 5 matching bases. With 1 base removed from V and 6 bases from J, the gap between germline ends came to 22 bases. This CDR3 has 18 residues. CDR1 and CDR2 (germline): MDHEN, SYDVKM. DNA of the CDR3: TGTGCCAGCAGTTTATATGGCGTCGGGGTAGTTAAGTCCAATGAGCAGTTCTTC. As protein: CASSLYGVGVVKSNEQFF.

The chain has TRBV28 and TRBJ1-2; D not resolved. Trimming took 6 bases from V and 8 from J, leaving 13 bases between them. Germline values: CDR1 MDHEN, CDR2 SYDVKM. The length of the CDR3 is 12 residues. The CDR3 reads CASSQSWRGYTF. CDR3 nucleotides: TGTGCCAGCAGCCAAAGCTGGAGGGGCTACACCTTC.

The chain employs TRBV19 and TRBJ2-2; TRBD2 matches at 10 bases. From germline, CDR1 is LNHDA and CDR2 SQIVND (reference sequence). With V trimmed by 1 base and J by 9 bases, 8 bases remained unmatched. The CDR3 is made up of 16 amino acids. DNA for the CDR3: TGTGCCAGTAGTATAGGGTGGCTAGCGGGAGACCGGGAGCTGTTTTTT. Translating gives CASSIGWLAGDRELFF.

The chain is built from TRBV18 and TRBJ2-7, with 8 bases aligning to TRBD2. This CDR3 spans 15 amino acids. V lost 0 bases to trimming and J lost 6 bases; unmatched junction nucleotides: 7. The germline V gene encodes CDR1 KGHSH and CDR2 LQKENI. CDR3 coding DNA: TGTGCCAGCTCACCACCGTCCGGGGGGGCGCGCGAGCAGTACTTC. It is translated as CASSPPSGGAREQYF.